This T cell receptor beta chain was sequenced during a study of blood T cell repertoires in COVID-19. Overall study: Sources were T cells, B-cell-depleted T cells, or PBMCs; the material itself was cDNA or gDNA.

J lost 7 bases, V lost 1 base, and 4 bases had no gene match. CDR1 and CDR2 (germline): LNHDA, SQIVND (reference sequence). The CDR3 is made up of 15 amino acids. Per the original data handling: Estimation of nucleated cell counts relied on the amplification of reference gene primers. Some clones are missing from TCRdb's copy, which holds only in-frame ones; the method was immunoSEQ multiplex PCR. Clone size and the V and J calls come from that table; the DNA yielded D and trimming. Of around 100,000 clones in the sample, approximately 90% were seen once. V usage is TRBV19 and J usage is TRBJ1-6; TRBD1 matches 7 bases. Sequenced: peripheral blood. The source is a human donor with active COVID-19. The donor label of this sample is uncertain. Here the CDR3 reads CASSIARDSNSPLHF. The CDR3 nucleotides are TGTGCCAGTAGTATAGCCAGGGACAGCAATTCACCCCTCCACTTT. Drawing the rest from reference TRBV19 and TRBJ1-6, the complete variable domain is DGGITQSPKYLFRKEGQNVTLSCEQNLNHDAMYWYRQDPGQGLRLIYYSQIVNDFQKGDIAEGYSVSREKKESFPLTVTSAQKNPTAFYLCASSIARDSNSPLHFGNGTRLTVT.